Below, one TCR beta chain is given with its context. Its antigen is not yet known. One base away there is no much larger clone; base qualities are not given. High-throughput TCR beta sequencing profiled peripheral blood CD8+ and CD4+ T cells from healthy donors, Susac syndrome patients and multiple sclerosis patients. Susac syndrome patients met recently defined diagnostic criteria for definite or probable disease. Bulk CD8+ and CD4+ T cells were purified by magnetic negative isolation, while CD8+ TEMRA cells were enriched using FACS. Blood was drawn into EDTA tubes, processed within 24 hours, and PBMCs were isolated by density gradient centrifugation. PBMCs intended for TCR sequencing were cryopreserved in liquid nitrogen and were subsequently thawed in a 37 degrees C water bath. A purity of at least 90% was achieved for sorted or isolated CD4+, CD8+ and CD8+ TEMRA cells. RNA was extracted using the RNeasy kit, and about 0.45 to 1 ug of the RNA was reverse transcribed with random hexamers. The immunoSEQ multiplex PCR assay, covering 54 Vbeta and 13 Jbeta segments, was used to amplify TCR beta CDR3 regions. Bias from PCR amplification was corrected by using a synthetic template baseline for primer optimization and for computational correction. The original pipeline was this. Only productive sequences were kept, with reads annotated to V, D and J genes according to IMGT and analyzed in immunoSEQ Analyzer. To calculate clonality, Shannon entropy was normalized by log2 of the number of productive unique sequences and then subtracted from one. Public and private clones were assessed among the 100 most prevalent clones of each patient and control. A clone was defined as Susac-specific if it was absent from the healthy and MS cohorts, from more than 850 published viral clones and from other ImmuneACCESS disease sequences. TCRdb ran its own pipeline on the public reads, namely fastp trimming at Q25 and MiXCR clone calling, and kept in-frame beta chains. Identical CDR3 protein sequences are pooled into one entry, listed with their most common genes and DNA. TCRdb's processing, not the authors' own work, is the source of the V and J calls. The sample records about 200,000 distinct CDR3 sequences, 75% to 95% of which are singletons. 0.085% to 0.09% of the sample is in the top ten clones.

In the germline V gene, CDR1 corresponds to MNHEY and CDR2 to SVGAGI. V is pared back by 3 bases and J by 3 bases, with 9 bases lying between the germline termini. The CDR3 starts with the cysteine, ends with the phenylalanine, and has 13 residues. Only the CDR3 portion is preserved as DNA: 39 bases, with reading frame beginning at the first base. These data belong to a study of CD8 T cells in Susac syndrome (dated by TCRdb to between 2017 and 2020). Looking at the study overall: Of the Susac syndrome patients who were sequenced, fewer than 10 were in clinical remission while about 6 had clinically active disease. At the time of blood withdrawal, Susac syndrome patients were either therapy-naive, taking corticosteroids (with some also receiving IVIg), or on IVIg alone. Repertoire sequencing was used to test whether CD8+ T cell activation and differentiation in Susac syndrome was antigen driven.

General conclusions and limits of the study: The TCR sequencing and HLA analysis was acknowledged to have included a relatively small number of individuals. The CD4+ T cell repertoire of patients with Susac syndrome showed no detectable clonal expansion.

The TCR originated in a human donor with Susac syndrome. The sequence links TRBV6-5 to TRBJ2-7; TRBD1 is possibly the D segment (6 matching bases). The sample comprised CD4+ T cells from PBMCs. The sequenced DNA: TGTGCCAGCAGTTATTCCAGGGGCTACGAGCAGTACTTC. The resulting protein is CASSYSRGYEQYF.